These T cell receptor beta chains were read from a single sample in a study of shared clonotypes between healthy human individuals. TCRdb's copy holds only in-frame clones and misses some; the assay was immunoSEQ multiplex PCR. This sample yields 640,000 or so clones, of which about three quarters are seen a single time; approximately 1.8% belongs to the top ten. Sequencing used memory CD4+ T cells sorted from blood. The receptors originated from a woman under 40 in good health. Each CDR3 is given with its conserved first and last residue. The D gene is left open where the match is weak. The size entry is marked missing in some rows and otherwise reads once, few, many or a size class.

v_call d_call clone_size cdr3_aa
TRBV30 TRBD2 . CAWSPPRGENTGELFF
TRBV11-2 TRBD1 . CASSLGQGAYVDTQYF
TRBV2 . . CASRWGKEKLFF
TRBV11-2 TRBD2 . CASSLGGLAGVETQYF
TRBV7-9 TRBD1 few CASSLWTGAIQETQYF
TRBV10-3 TRBD1 . CAISEGGIQETQYF
TRBV19 . . CASSLGQYTEAFF
TRBV27 TRBD1 . CASSGTGSREQFF
TRBV7-3 TRBD2 . CASSSGGLAGNIQYF
TRBV28 TRBD2 . CASTLYSGSGHNEQFF
TRBV27 TRBD1 . CASSTDRDTEAFF
TRBV2 . many CASSAPSSYEQYF
TRBV7-9 TRBD1 . CASSLAVEGASF
TRBV11-2 TRBD2 . CASSPGGLAAGTGELFF
TRBV7-8 TRBD1 . CASSPMTGRYGYTF
TRBV6-1 . . CASSEGFGVRKAFF
TRBV4-1 . . CASSQGQASSYNEQFF
TRBV19 TRBD2 . CASSTGTSGRFSYEQYF
TRBV29-1 . . CSVQPVAYNEQFF
TRBV19 . . CASSIGGRGTGELFF